These 16 T cell receptor beta chains originate from one sample sequenced in a study of cytomegalovirus exposure and HLA in healthy donors. With 60 Vbeta and 13 Jbeta primers, the PCR was carried out. Clones were read by immunoSEQ multiplex PCR, and TCRdb kept only the in-frame ones, dropping some. This table holds around 120,000 clones, approximately 85% found once. Sample: PBMCs. The source is a boy younger than 18 in good health and CMV-seronegative.

The genes are TRBV5-1 and TRBJ2-5; D possibly corresponds to TRBD1 (5 bases). The J call is uncertain, as TRBJ2-7 better fits the DNA end. The CDR3 consists of 15 residues. The germline gives CDR1 SGHRS, CDR2 YFSETQ. CDR3 region: CASSLGGSRDYEQYF. The CDR3 DNA sequence: TGCGCCAGCAGCTTGGGCGGAAGCAGGGACTACGAGCAGTACTTC.

V usage is TRBV10-3 and J usage is TRBJ1-1, with a weak D call TRBD1 (6 bases). The CDR3 totals 15 residues. The germline gives CDR1 ENHRY, CDR2 SYGVKD. V was pared by 0 bases and J by 6 bases, with 14 bases between. CDR3 sequence: CAISESGTPGAEAFF. Here the CDR3 DNA reads TGTGCCATCAGTGAGTCCGGGACACCTGGCGCTGAAGCTTTCTTT.

This sequence joins TRBV6-1 and TRBJ2-7, with TRBD1 matching over 8 bases. The J segment lost 7 bases and the V segment lost 8 bases, leaving 10 bases of the junction unmatched. Germline V lookup: CDR1 MNHNS, CDR2 SASEGT. This CDR3 is built from 13 residues. Here the CDR3 reads CASYRGYVGEQYF. The DNA for the CDR3 is TGTGCCAGCTACAGGGGGTATGTCGGGGAGCAGTACTTC.

For this clone: The junction does not match germline at one end; this may be a read error. CDR3 DNA: TGTGCCAGCAACTTGGTCCCGGGTCAGTTTGTCCATGAGCAGTTCTTC. Its translation: CASNLVPGQFVHEQFF. V usage is TRBV5-4 and J usage is TRBJ2-1, with no clear D. The germline V gene has CDR1 SGHNT and CDR2 YYREEE (reference sequence). This CDR3 is 16 amino acids long.

The gene calls are TRBV27 and TRBJ1-1; D possibly corresponds to TRBD1 (5 bases). V was shortened by 5 bases and J by 0 bases, with 10 bases between the two germline ends. This CDR3 spans 14 amino acids. Germline-derived CDR1 and CDR2 are MNHEY and SMNVEV (reference sequence). CDR3 residues: CASSVRQMNTEAFF. The CDR3 coding sequence is TGTGCCAGCAGTGTGCGACAGATGAACACTGAAGCTTTCTTT.

This clone was observed a few times. This chain connects TRBV6-5 to TRBJ1-1; D call uncertain. Between the trimmed V and J ends, which lost 6 bases and 0 bases, there was a span of 11 bases. This CDR3 is built from 14 residues. CDR1 is MNHEY, CDR2 SVGAGI, per germline. The CDR3 coding sequence is TGTGCCAGCAGCCCCGGGAGAATGAACACTGAAGCTTTCTTT. Translated: CASSPGRMNTEAFF.

This chain links TRBV4-3 with TRBJ1-5, with D unclear. V was trimmed by 0 bases and J by 7 bases, leaving 13 bases between them. The CDR3 runs 15 residues. CDR1 and CDR2 (germline): LGHNA, YSLEER. The CDR3 nucleotides read TGCGCCAGCAGCCAAGATCCCCGTGGCGGACAGCCCCAGCATTTT. Translation gives CASSQDPRGGQPQHF.

The V gene is TRBV7-8, the J gene TRBJ2-1; 9 nucleotides line up with TRBD2. Germline values: CDR1 SGHVS, CDR2 FQNEAQ. The CDR3 is 14 amino acids. V gave up 2 bases and J gave up 9 bases; unmatched junction bases: 5. The CDR3 nucleotides are TGTGCCAGCAGCTTAAAGCCTAGCGGGGTTGAGCAGTTCTTC. It specifies CASSLKPSGVEQFF.

The J gene is TRBJ1-2, the V gene TRBV5-6; D gene uncertain. The V end lost 0 bases, the J end lost 0 bases, and 6 bases lay between the germline ends. This CDR3 has 14 residues. Looked up from germline, CDR1 is SGHDT and CDR2 is YYEEEE. CDR3 residues: CASSLAGTNYGYTF. In DNA form, the CDR3 reads TGTGCCAGCAGCTTGGCAGGTACTAACTATGGCTACACCTTC. Full variable domain (rest looked up from reference TRBV5-6 and TRBJ1-2): DAGVTQSPTHLIKTRGQQVTLRCSPKSGHDTVSWYQQALGQGPQFIFQYYEEEERQRGNFPDRFSGHQFPNYSSELNVNALLLGDSALYLCASSLAGTNYGYTFGSGTRLTVV.

This clone was observed a few times. The CDR3 DNA follows: TGTGCCAGTAGTCACCGGGACAGGGGGAGCAATCAGCCCCAGCATTTT. Encoded protein: CASSHRDRGSNQPQHF. The chain carries TRBV19 and TRBJ1-5; 11 bases fit TRBD1. The CDR3 has 16 residues. J was trimmed by 1 base and V by 5 bases; bases with no gene match: 4. The germline CDR1 and CDR2 sequences are LNHDA and SQIVND (reference sequence).

The chain joins TRBV25-1 to TRBJ1-6; 8 nucleotides match TRBD1. Germline V gene sequence: CDR1 MGHDK, CDR2 SYGVNS. V lost 2 bases and J lost 8; bases outside the gene matches: 5. This CDR3 is built from 15 residues. The CDR3 DNA follows: TGTGCCAGCAGTGAAACCGTACAGGGGGATTCACCCCTCCACTTT. Amino acids: CASSETVQGDSPLHF.

The CDR3 here is CASSSDRGERYPGNTIYF. In DNA, the CDR3 is TGTGCCAGCAGCTCGGACAGGGGCGAGAGATACCCTGGAAACACCATATATTTT. The rearrangement uses TRBV7-6 and TRBJ1-3, with 9 bases matching TRBD1. Germline values: CDR1 SGHVS, CDR2 FNYEAQ. Losses at the gene ends were 4 bases for V and 2 bases for J; bases not matched to a gene: 12. This CDR3 region has 18 residues.

The chain joins TRBV2 to TRBJ1-2; D unclear. The CDR3 length is 14 residues. From germline, CDR1 is SNHLY and CDR2 FYNNEI. The V end lost 1 base, the J end lost 9 bases, and 15 bases lay between the germline ends. The CDR3 nucleotides read TGTGCCAGCAGTGAAGGGCAGACTGCTTTCCGCTACACCTTC. Translating it yields CASSEGQTAFRYTF.

The genes are TRBV2 and TRBJ2-7, with 7 bases matching TRBD2. From germline, CDR1 is SNHLY and CDR2 FYNNEI. The CDR3 has 12 amino acids. V lost 10 bases and J lost 5; bases outside the gene matches: 8. CDR3 bases: TGTGCCATCATGTTGGGGAGGGACGAGCAGTACTTC. Its translation: CAIMLGRDEQYF.

The genes are TRBV25-1 and TRBJ2-7; 7 bases agree with TRBD2. Germline CDR1 reads MGHDK; CDR2 reads SYGVNS. The CDR3 contains 16 residues. Trimming removed 3 bases from V and 5 bases from J; junction bases left unmatched: 13. CDR3 region: CASSDPWTSLTDEQYF. The CDR3 nucleotides are TGTGCCAGCAGTGACCCCTGGACTAGTCTTACGGACGAGCAGTACTTC.

The V call is TRBV19, the J call TRBJ1-2, with TRBD1 identical over 9 bases. The CDR3 covers 14 residues. Trimming removed 3 bases from V and 2 bases from J; junction bases left unmatched: 1. Germline values: CDR1 LNHDA, CDR2 SQIVND (reference sequence). In DNA, the CDR3 is TGTGCCAGTAGTATGGGGACAGGGAACTATGGCTACACCTTC. Protein sequence: CASSMGTGNYGYTF.